Below, 23 T cell receptor beta chains from the same sample are listed, as sequenced in a study of blood T cell repertoires in COVID-19. The repertoire was sequenced with immunoSEQ multiplex PCR; TCRdb's copy has only in-frame clones and lacks some. The sample yields roughly 110,000 clones, more than 70% seen once. What was sequenced was peripheral blood. All receptors derive from a man between 65 and 85 years old with acute or convalescent COVID-19.

This clone has more than one count but fewer than ten. The V and J genes are TRBV7-9 and TRBJ2-1; 7 bases are shared with TRBD2. CDR3 length: 13 residues. V shed 6 bases and J 5 bases; nucleotides not matched to a gene: 4. CDR1 SEHNR and CDR2 FQNEAQ come from the germline V gene (reference sequence). This CDR3 is CASSQAGNNEQFF. CDR3 DNA sequence: TGTGCCAGCAGTCAAGCGGGGAACAATGAGCAGTTCTTC.

The CDR3 region is CASSLKTGVGYEQYF. The CDR3, as DNA: TGTGCCAGCAGCTTAAAGACAGGGGTTGGCTACGAGCAGTACTTC. This chain connects TRBV11-3 to TRBJ2-7, with 8 bases aligning to TRBD1. CDR1 and CDR2 (germline): SGHNT, YENEEA. Unmatched junction bases numbered 6, after V lost 2 bases and J lost 3 bases. The CDR3 contains 15 residues.

The chain joins TRBV19 to TRBJ1-2, with D tentatively TRBD1 (5 bases). Germline assignment: CDR1 LNHDA and CDR2 SQIVND (reference sequence). Trimming pared 3 bases from V and 8 bases from J, leaving 13 bases between. This CDR3 spans 13 amino acids. The CDR3 here is CASSIQGAGGYTF. For the CDR3, the DNA is TGTGCCAGTAGTATTCAGGGCGCGGGGGGCTACACCTTC.

The chain has TRBV11-2 and TRBJ2-5; tentative D call: TRBD1 (6 bases). Trimming took 7 bases from V and 4 from J, leaving 16 bases between them. This CDR3 spans 14 amino acids. CDR1 and CDR2 from the germline V gene are SGHAT and FQNNGV. The CDR3: CASKAGAYLETQYF. The CDR3 DNA sequence: TGTGCCAGCAAAGCAGGGGCGTATCTAGAGACCCAGTACTTC. Complete variable domain (other parts from reference TRBV11-2 and TRBJ2-5): EAGVAQSPRYKIIEKRQSVAFWCNPISGHATLYWYQQILGQGPKLLIQFQNNGVVDDSQLPKDRFSAERLKGVDSTLKIQPAKLEDSAVYLCASKAGAYLETQYFGPGTRLLVL.

The chain uses TRBV7-6 and TRBJ1-2, with D possibly matching TRBD1 (5 bases). The germline V gene has CDR1 SGHVS and CDR2 FNYEAQ. V was pared by 0 bases and J by 6 bases, with 8 bases between. The CDR3 is 13 amino acids. CDR3 coding DNA: TGTGCCAGCAGCTTAGCCGGGGGGGATGGCTACACCTTC. This gives the protein CASSLAGGDGYTF.

The chain links TRBV5-1 to TRBJ1-1; D may be TRBD1 (5 bases). CDR3 size: 14 residues. V shed 0 bases and J shed 4 bases, with 10 bases lying between them. The V gene's germline CDR1 is SGHRS and CDR2 YFSETQ. The CDR3 DNA reads TGCGCCAGCAGCTTGGACGGCGGGGGCACTGAAGCTTTCTTT. The encoded protein is CASSLDGGGTEAFF.

The chain uses TRBV5-1 and TRBJ2-7; a possible D gene is TRBD1 (7 bases). CDR3 size: 14 residues. Trimming stripped 2 bases from V and 6 bases from J, with 15 bases between. CDR1 is SGHRS, CDR2 YFSETQ, per germline. The CDR3 loop is CASSLGGGAFEQYF. CDR3 bases: TGCGCCAGCAGCTTAGGAGGGGGCGCCTTCGAGCAGTACTTC. The full variable domain, with the rest looked up from reference TRBV5-1 and TRBJ2-7, is KAGVTQTPRYLIKTRGQQVTLSCSPISGHRSVSWYQQTPGQGLQFLFEYFSETQRNKGNFPGRFSGRQFSNSRSEMNVSTLELGDSALYLCASSLGGGAFEQYFGPGTRLTVT.

The chain is built from TRBV29-1 and TRBJ1-2, with D possibly TRBD1 on 5 matching bases. Germline V gene data show CDR1 as SQVTM and CDR2 as ANQGSEA. V lost 6 bases, J lost 4 bases, and 15 bases lay in between. There are 13 residues in the CDR3. The CDR3 DNA sequence: TGCAGCGTCCCCGGCCAGGGCCCCTATGGCTACACCTTC. This gives the protein CSVPGQGPYGYTF.

This clone was seen a handful of times. The chain links TRBV19 to TRBJ2-2, with 10 nucleotides matching TRBD2. This CDR3 is built from 15 residues. CDR1 and CDR2 (germline): LNHDA, SQIVND (reference sequence). The trim removed 4 bases at V and 3 bases at J, leaving 2 bases unmatched. The CDR3 here is CASSRLAGDTGELFF. The CDR3 bases are TGTGCCAGTAGTAGGCTAGCGGGGGACACCGGGGAGCTGTTTTTT.

The genes are TRBV7-2 and TRBJ1-6; D is unresolved. V was cut by 0 bases and J by 7 bases, with 10 bases left in between. This CDR3 contains 15 residues. Germline V CDR1 and CDR2: SGHTA, FQGNSA. DNA of the CDR3: TGTGCCAGCAGCTTAGCGGCAGCGGGGAATTCACCCCTCCACTTT. Its translation: CASSLAAAGNSPLHF. Using reference TRBV7-2 and TRBJ1-6 for the parts outside the CDR3, the full variable domain is GAGVSQSPSNKVTEKGKDVELRCDPISGHTALYWYRQSLGQGLEFLIYFQGNSAPDKSGLPSDRFSAERTGGSVSTLTIQRTQQEDSAVYLCASSLAAAGNSPLHFGNGTRLTVT.

This clone was observed a single time. V is TRBV9 and J is TRBJ2-5; the match to TRBD2 covers 7 bases. This CDR3 is 14 amino acids long. Unmatched junction bases numbered 5, after V lost 3 bases and J lost 3 bases. CDR1 and CDR2 (germline): SGDLS, YYNGEE. The CDR3 sequence: CASSAREAEETQYF. Here the CDR3 DNA reads TGTGCCAGCAGCGCCCGGGAGGCCGAAGAGACCCAGTACTTC.

V usage is TRBV7-5 and J usage is TRBJ1-1. TRBV7-5 is a pseudogene locus. CDR3 length: 15 residues. DNA of the CDR3: TGTGCCAGTCTGGGGTTGGAGGCGGGGGGAACTGAAGCTTTCTTT. Its translation is CASLGLEAGGTEAFF.

The chain employs TRBV18 and TRBJ1-6; possible D gene TRBD1, 5 bases. Germline CDR1 is KGHSH and CDR2 is LQKENI. The CDR3 contains 15 residues. The V gene lost 3 bases and the J gene lost 7 bases, with 13 bases spanning the gap. The CDR3 DNA sequence: TGTGCCAGCTCACCTCAGGCGGGGGACAATTCACCCCTCCACTTT. This translates into CASSPQAGDNSPLHF.

The chain recombines TRBV2 with TRBJ1-1, with D perhaps TRBD1 (5 bases). This CDR3 contains 13 residues. V lost 7 bases and J 4 bases, leaving 13 bases between the germline ends. Per germline, CDR1 SNHLY and CDR2 FYNNEI. The CDR3 DNA reads as TGTGCCAGCAAGGCCAGGGAGGTCACTGAAGCTTTCTTT. It translates to CASKAREVTEAFF.

The rearrangement joins TRBV19 to TRBJ1-5, with D tentatively TRBD1 (6 bases). Trimming cost V 7 bases and J 3 bases, with 16 bases left between them. The length of the CDR3 is 15 residues. Germline V gene sequence: CDR1 LNHDA, CDR2 SQIVND (reference sequence). CDR3 amino acids: CASKRAGDLNQPQHF. CDR3 DNA: TGTGCCAGTAAGAGGGCAGGGGACCTCAATCAGCCCCAGCATTTT. Using reference TRBV19 and TRBJ1-5 for the parts outside the CDR3, the full variable domain is DGGITQSPKYLFRKEGQNVTLSCEQNLNHDAMYWYRQDPGQGLRLIYYSQIVNDFQKGDIAEGYSVSREKKESFPLTVTSAQKNPTAFYLCASKRAGDLNQPQHFGDGTRLSIL.

The gene calls are TRBV6-5 and TRBJ2-5; 9 bases fit TRBD1. Losses at the gene ends were 5 bases for V and 5 bases for J; bases not matched to a gene: 9. CDR1 and CDR2 from the germline V gene are MNHEY and SVGAGI. The CDR3 covers 15 residues. DNA of the CDR3: TGTGCCAGCAGTCCCGGGACAGGGTTTGGGGAGACCCAGTACTTC. Its protein is CASSPGTGFGETQYF.

This clone was found once. This chain connects TRBV7-6 to TRBJ2-5; 7 bases agree with TRBD2. V lost 5 bases, J lost 4 bases, and 10 bases stayed unmatched. Germline lookup yields CDR1 SGHVS and CDR2 FNYEAQ. CDR3 size: 15 residues. The CDR3 DNA follows: TGTGCCAGCAGCGTCCGGGACTACCCGGGAGAGACCCAGTACTTC. This codes for CASSVRDYPGETQYF.

The V and J genes are TRBV5-5 and TRBJ2-1, with 8 bases identical to TRBD2. V was pared by 1 base and J by 6 bases, with 6 bases of the junction left unmatched. The CDR3 covers 15 residues. Germline CDR1 reads SGHKS; CDR2 reads YYEKEE (reference sequence). CDR3 in amino acids: CASSLSGGVLNEQFF. CDR3 nucleotides: TGTGCCAGCAGCTTGTCCGGGGGGGTCCTCAATGAGCAGTTCTTC.

The table lists this clone with a few counts. This rearrangement joins TRBV5-5 to TRBJ1-1; perhaps TRBD1 as D (5 bases). Germline V gene sequence: CDR1 SGHKS, CDR2 YYEKEE (reference sequence). This CDR3 region has 14 residues. V shed 4 bases and J shed 4 bases, with 14 bases lying between them. CDR3 sequence: CASSKEGLATEAFF. The CDR3 bases are TGTGCCAGCAGCAAGGAGGGGCTTGCCACTGAAGCTTTCTTT.

The chain links TRBV5-1 to TRBJ2-3; the D gene is possibly TRBD2 (5 bases). V lost 2 bases and J lost 0, with 13 bases in between. In germline, CDR1 is SGHRS, CDR2 YFSETQ. The CDR3 spans 16 residues. CDR3 in DNA: TGCGCCAGCAGCTTCATGTCTAGCCGTAGCACAGATACGCAGTATTTT. This gives the protein CASSFMSSRSTDTQYF.

For the CDR3, the DNA is TGTGCCAGCAGCCGCGGGGGGGCGGCCGGCAATGAGCAGTTCTTC. This gives the protein CASSRGGAAGNEQFF. V is TRBV4-2 and J is TRBJ2-1; 9 nucleotides align to TRBD2. The CDR3 totals 15 residues. V lost 4 bases, J lost 6 bases, and 7 bases stayed unmatched. Per germline, CDR1 LGHNA and CDR2 YNFKEQ.

This sequence joins TRBV4-2 and TRBJ2-5, with TRBD2 identical over 8 bases. The CDR3 has 15 amino acids. Germline assignment: CDR1 LGHNA and CDR2 YNFKEQ. With V trimmed by 4 bases and J by 3 bases, 7 bases remained unmatched. CDR3 residues: CASSPERGSKETQYF. The CDR3 bases are TGTGCCAGCAGCCCCGAGCGGGGGTCCAAAGAGACCCAGTACTTC.

The chain combines TRBV2 with TRBJ1-1; D is perhaps TRBD1 (5 bases). Germline loops: CDR1 SNHLY, CDR2 FYNNEI. The CDR3 sequence is 15 residues long. V dropped 8 bases and J dropped 0 bases, with 16 bases sitting between them. The CDR3 protein is CASHGGTYMNTEAFF. CDR3 DNA: TGTGCCAGCCACGGGGGGACTTACATGAACACTGAAGCTTTCTTT. The entire variable domain, with the rest obtained from reference TRBV2 and TRBJ1-1, is as follows: EPEVTQTPSHQVTQMGQEVILRCVPISNHLYFYWYRQILGQKVEFLVSFYNNEISEKSEIFDDQFSVERPDGSNFTLKIRSTKLEDSAMYFCASHGGTYMNTEAFFGQGTRLTVV.